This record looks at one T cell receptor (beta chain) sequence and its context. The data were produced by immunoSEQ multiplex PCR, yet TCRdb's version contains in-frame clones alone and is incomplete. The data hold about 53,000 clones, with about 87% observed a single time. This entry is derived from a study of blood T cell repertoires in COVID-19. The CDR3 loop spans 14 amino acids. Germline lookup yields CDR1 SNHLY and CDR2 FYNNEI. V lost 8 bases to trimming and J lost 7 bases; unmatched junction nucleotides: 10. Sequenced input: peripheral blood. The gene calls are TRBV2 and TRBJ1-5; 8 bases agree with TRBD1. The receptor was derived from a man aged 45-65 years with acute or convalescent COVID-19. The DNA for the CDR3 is TGTGCCAGCTCAGACAGGGGCCACGGGCAGCCCCAGCATTTT. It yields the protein CASSDRGHGQPQHF.